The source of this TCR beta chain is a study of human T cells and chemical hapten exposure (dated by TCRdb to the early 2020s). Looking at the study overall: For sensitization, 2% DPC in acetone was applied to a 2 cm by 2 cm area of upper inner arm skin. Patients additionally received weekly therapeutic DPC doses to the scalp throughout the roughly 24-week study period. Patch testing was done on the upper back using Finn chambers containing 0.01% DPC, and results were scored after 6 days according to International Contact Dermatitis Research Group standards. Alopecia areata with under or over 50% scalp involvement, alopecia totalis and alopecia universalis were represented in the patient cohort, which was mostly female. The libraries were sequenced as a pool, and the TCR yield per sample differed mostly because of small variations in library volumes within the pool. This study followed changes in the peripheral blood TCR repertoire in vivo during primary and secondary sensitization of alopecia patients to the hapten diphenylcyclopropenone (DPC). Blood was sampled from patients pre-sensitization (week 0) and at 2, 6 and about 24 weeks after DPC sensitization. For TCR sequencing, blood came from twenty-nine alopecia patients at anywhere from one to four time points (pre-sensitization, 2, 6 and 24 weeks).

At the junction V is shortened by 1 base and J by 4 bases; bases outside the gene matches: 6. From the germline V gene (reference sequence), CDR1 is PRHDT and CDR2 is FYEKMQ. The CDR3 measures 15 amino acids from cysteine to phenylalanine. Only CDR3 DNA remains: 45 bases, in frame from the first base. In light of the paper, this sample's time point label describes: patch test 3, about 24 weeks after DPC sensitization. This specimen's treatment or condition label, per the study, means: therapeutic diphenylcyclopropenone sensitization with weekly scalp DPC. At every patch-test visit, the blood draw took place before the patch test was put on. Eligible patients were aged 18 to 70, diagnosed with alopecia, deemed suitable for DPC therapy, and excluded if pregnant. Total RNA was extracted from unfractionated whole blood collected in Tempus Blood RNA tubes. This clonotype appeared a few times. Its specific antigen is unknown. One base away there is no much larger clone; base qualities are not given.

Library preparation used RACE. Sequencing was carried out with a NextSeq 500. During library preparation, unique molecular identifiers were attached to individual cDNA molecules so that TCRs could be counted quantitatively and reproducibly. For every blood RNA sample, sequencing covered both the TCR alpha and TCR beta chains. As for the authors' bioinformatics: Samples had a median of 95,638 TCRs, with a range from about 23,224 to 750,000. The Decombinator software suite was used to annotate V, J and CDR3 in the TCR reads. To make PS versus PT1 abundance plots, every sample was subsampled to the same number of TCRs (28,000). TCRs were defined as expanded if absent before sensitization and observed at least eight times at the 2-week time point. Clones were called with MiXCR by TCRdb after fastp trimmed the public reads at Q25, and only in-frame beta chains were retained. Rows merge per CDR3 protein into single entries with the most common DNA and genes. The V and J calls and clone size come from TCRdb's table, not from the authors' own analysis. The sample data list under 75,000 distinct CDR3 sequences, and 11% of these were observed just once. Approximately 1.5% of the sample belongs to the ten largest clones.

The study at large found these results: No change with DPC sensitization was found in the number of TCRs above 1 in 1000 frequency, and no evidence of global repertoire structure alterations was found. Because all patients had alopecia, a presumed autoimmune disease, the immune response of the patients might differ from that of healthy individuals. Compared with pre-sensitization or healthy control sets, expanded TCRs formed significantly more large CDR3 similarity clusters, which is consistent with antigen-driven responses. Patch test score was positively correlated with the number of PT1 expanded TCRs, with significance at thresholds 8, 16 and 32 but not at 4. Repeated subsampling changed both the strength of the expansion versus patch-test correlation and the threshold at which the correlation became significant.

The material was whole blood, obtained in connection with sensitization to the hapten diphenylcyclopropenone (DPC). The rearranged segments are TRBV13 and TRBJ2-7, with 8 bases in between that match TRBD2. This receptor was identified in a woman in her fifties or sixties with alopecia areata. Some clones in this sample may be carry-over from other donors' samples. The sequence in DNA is TGTGCCAGCAGCTTAGCGGGAGGGCCTGTGTACGAGCAGTACTTC. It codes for CASSLAGGPVYEQYF.